This TCR beta chain was sequenced for a study of cytomegalovirus exposure and HLA in healthy donors. Whole-study results and caveats: The analysis excluded some indistinguishable V segments, including TRBV6-2 and TRBV6-3.

PCR involved 60 Vbeta and 13 Jbeta primers. The protocol was immunoSEQ multiplex PCR, while the TCRdb copy is restricted to in-frame clones and leaves out a portion. The repertoire holds about 130,000 clones, with roughly 88% as singletons. Comments on this clone: What it binds is not known.

CDR1 SQVTM and CDR2 ANQGSEA come from the germline V gene. The CDR3 has 13 residues. The receptor's source is a man aged 50 to 60 in good health and CMV-seronegative. The sample consisted of PBMCs. J is TRBJ2-7 and V is TRBV29-1, with 8 bases identical to TRBD2. As DNA, the CDR3 is TGCAGGATGGGCGGAGCGGGGGCGGACGAGCAGTACTTC. It yields the protein CRMGGAGADEQYF.